This entry describes one TCR beta chain. Its target is unknown. The source of the sample is a study of T cell responses to AZD1222 COVID-19 vaccine. Study-level findings and limits: None of the repertoires were sampled until the peak T cell response had passed. Donors skewed white British and female; clonal diversity was possibly underestimated.

Profiled with immunoSEQ multiplex PCR; TCRdb holds only in-frame clones, not every one. This sample has about 25,000 clones; around 90% occur once, and the top ten carry around a third. The CDR3 sequence is 14 residues long. Germline V lookup: CDR1 MNHEY, CDR2 SMNVEV (reference sequence). The V end was cut by 3 bases, the J end by 8 bases, with 11 bases between. The sequenced sample was peripheral blood, obtained 28 days after the second AZD1222 dose. This TCR was recovered from an adult who received the AZD1222 COVID-19 vaccine. The J gene is TRBJ1-6, the V gene TRBV27; maybe TRBD1 (6 bases). CDR3 in amino acids: CASSLGGGDSPLHF. The CDR3 DNA reads as TGTGCCAGCAGTTTGGGAGGGGGGGATTCACCCCTCCACTTT.